These 19 T cell receptor beta chains were all obtained from the same sample, sequenced in a study of T-cell memory formation after mild COVID-19. TCRdb fed the 5' RACE reads into MiXCR, producing one record per CDR3 protein. The sample shows around 500,000 distinct CDR3 sequences, 18% of them seen only once. The sample was PBMCs or a T cell subset sorted from them (not recorded which). These receptors all stem from an adult woman who had mild COVID-19 (a few samples of this study predate the infection). Cell type and time point are not known.

This clonotype has ten or more counts. The chain carries TRBV5-1 and TRBJ2-5; D not resolved. Germline CDR1 reads SGHRS; CDR2 reads YFSETQ. V was pared by 0 bases and J by 2 bases, with 5 bases between. The CDR3 is 13 residues long. This chain's CDR3 is CASSLVPQETQYF. The DNA for the CDR3 is TGCGCCAGCAGCTTGGTTCCACAAGAGACCCAGTACTTC.

In the case of this clonotype: One end of the junction does not line up with germline, which may come from a read error. This chain links TRBV2 with TRBJ2-4; 9 bases are a match to TRBD2. Germline V lookup: CDR1 SNHLY, CDR2 FYNNEI. The CDR3 contains 12 residues. As DNA, the CDR3 is TGTGCCAGCAGTGACGGTGGGACTAGCTCTCACTTC. Protein: CASSDGGTSSHF.

The rearrangement uses TRBV7-8 and TRBJ2-4; D uncertain. This CDR3 region has 14 residues. CDR1 is SGHVS and CDR2 is FQNEAQ in the germline V gene. V lost 5 bases to trimming and J lost 8 bases, with 16 bases between them. The CDR3 coding sequence is TGTGCCAGCAGCGTAGACCCCGCTGGGTACATTCAGTACTTC. Translation: CASSVDPAGYIQYF.

The rearrangement uses TRBV28 and TRBJ2-7; D call uncertain. V lost 4 bases, J lost 5 bases, and 12 bases lay in between. The CDR3 covers 13 residues. Germline CDR1 MDHEN, CDR2 SYDVKM. The CDR3 DNA is TGTGCCAGCAGTTCGTCAGGCTGGGACGAGCAGTACTTC. Translated, it gives CASSSSGWDEQYF.

The genes are TRBV5-1 and TRBJ2-7, with D possibly being TRBD2 (7 bases). The CDR3 totals 15 residues. Trimming removed 4 bases from V and 6 bases from J, with 20 bases in between. Germline CDR1 and CDR2: SGHRS and YFSETQ. CDR3 DNA sequence: TGCGCCAGCAGCCCTTGGGGAGGGGGAATTCGCGAGCAGTACTTC. Its translation is CASSPWGGGIREQYF. Using reference TRBV5-1 and TRBJ2-7 for the parts outside the CDR3, the full variable domain is KAGVTQTPRYLIKTRGQQVTLSCSPISGHRSVSWYQQTPGQGLQFLFEYFSETQRNKGNFPGRFSGRQFSNSRSEMNVSTLELGDSALYLCASSPWGGGIREQYFGPGTRLTVT.

This clonotype showed up just a few times. The chain couples TRBV3-1 to TRBJ2-7; TRBD1 might be the D (6 bases). This CDR3 has 13 residues. Per the germline V gene, CDR1 is LGHDT and CDR2 is YNNKEL (reference sequence). Trimming removed 4 bases at V and 6 bases at J, with 13 bases between. CDR3 protein: CASSLPPRGEQYF. CDR3 sequence (DNA): TGTGCCAGCAGCCTCCCTCCCAGGGGCGAGCAGTACTTC.

The V call is TRBV7-6, the J call TRBJ1-4, with TRBD1 matching over 10 bases. Germline V lookup: CDR1 SGHVS, CDR2 FNYEAQ. CDR3 length equals 14 residues. V lost 5 bases and J lost 8; bases outside the gene matches: 5. CDR3 bases: TGTGCCAGCAGCCCCCTGGACAGGGGGGAAAAACTGTTTTTT. It yields the protein CASSPLDRGEKLFF.

The V gene is TRBV29-1, the J gene TRBJ1-2; D gene uncertain. Germline values: CDR1 SQVTM, CDR2 ANQGSEA. CDR3 length equals 12 residues. With 1 base removed from V and 8 bases from J, the gap between germline ends came to 11 bases. CDR3 sequence (DNA): TGCAGCGTTGAAGCCGACACATGGGGCTACACCTTC. It is translated as CSVEADTWGYTF.

This chain connects TRBV10-3 to TRBJ1-1; weak D call: TRBD1 (5 bases). The CDR3 runs to 15 residues. Trimming took off 1 base at V and 0 bases at J, with 9 bases between the two ends. Looked up from germline, CDR1 is ENHRY and CDR2 is SYGVKD. The CDR3 DNA is TGTGCCATCAGTGAGTTAAGGGGTTTGAACACTGAAGCTTTCTTT. Its translation is CAISELRGLNTEAFF.

This clonotype was observed once. The chain uses TRBV7-9 and TRBJ1-6; TRBD1 agrees at 8 bases. Germline CDR1 is SEHNR and CDR2 is FQNEAQ (reference sequence). The V gene end was trimmed by 1 base and the J gene end by 10 bases; junction bases not matched to a gene: 3. The CDR3 contains 14 residues. As DNA, the CDR3 is TGTGCCAGCAGCTTAGGAACAGGGGGGTCACCCCTCCACTTT. Translation gives CASSLGTGGSPLHF.

At least ten counts were recorded for this clonotype. The chain links TRBV7-9 to TRBJ2-7; TRBD2 might be the D (6 bases). Germline V gene lookup returns CDR1 SEHNR and CDR2 FQNEAQ (reference sequence). Trimming stripped 4 bases from V and 5 bases from J, with 18 bases between. CDR3 length: 15 residues. The chain's CDR3 is CASSYAYSPGDEQYF. As DNA, the CDR3 is TGTGCCAGCAGCTATGCTTACAGCCCGGGGGACGAGCAGTACTTC.

Only a few counts were recorded for this clonotype. The V and J genes are TRBV7-8 and TRBJ1-5, with D perhaps matching TRBD1 (5 bases). CDR1 and CDR2 (germline): SGHVS, FQNEAQ. There are 17 residues in the CDR3. The ends were cut back, 1 base at V and 0 bases at J, with 13 bases in the middle. CDR3 sequence reads: CASSLDNRFNSNQPQHF. The CDR3 DNA follows: TGTGCCAGCAGCTTAGATAACAGGTTTAATAGCAATCAGCCCCAGCATTTT.

The genes are TRBV19 and TRBJ1-1; D uncertain. The CDR3 is 13 amino acids. V was pared by 5 bases and J by 6 bases, with 13 bases between. From germline, CDR1 is LNHDA and CDR2 SQIVND (reference sequence). The CDR3 DNA follows: TGTGCCAGTAGTTCCCGGAGCCCTCCTGAAGCTTTCTTT. This encodes CASSSRSPPEAFF.

This clonotype was counted only a few times. The V gene is TRBV30, the J gene TRBJ1-2, with D uncertain. This CDR3 has 15 residues. V was shortened by 1 base and J by 0 bases, with 12 bases between the two germline ends. Germline V gives CDR1 GTSNPN, CDR2 SVGIG (reference sequence). The CDR3 spells CAWSGLRLSNYGYTF. For the CDR3, the DNA is TGTGCCTGGAGTGGCTTACGTCTCTCTAACTATGGCTACACCTTC. Based on the CDR3 plus reference TRBV30 and TRBJ1-2, the full variable domain is SQTIHQWPATLVQPVGSPLSLECTVEGTSNPNLYWYRQAAGRGLQLLFYSVGIGQISSEVPQNLSASRPQDRQFILSSKKLLLSDSGFYLCAWSGLRLSNYGYTFGSGTRLTVV.

This clonotype was detected only a few times. The chain uses TRBV19 and TRBJ2-1; 8 positions match TRBD2. This CDR3 has 18 residues. CDR1 is LNHDA, CDR2 SQIVND, per germline (reference sequence). With V trimmed by 6 bases and J by 3 bases, 16 bases remained unmatched. The CDR3 protein is CASRPVGGAGAVYNEQFF. CDR3 bases: TGTGCCAGTAGACCCGTGGGGGGAGCGGGGGCCGTCTACAATGAGCAGTTCTTC.

This clonotype was detected a few times. This chain links TRBV7-9 with TRBJ2-7; TRBD1 might be the D (6 bases). This CDR3 contains 14 residues. Germline CDR1 SEHNR, CDR2 FQNEAQ (reference sequence). Trimming cost V 2 bases and J 7 bases, with 15 bases left between them. CDR3 amino acids: CASSLLRPGQEQYF. CDR3 sequence (DNA): TGTGCCAGCAGCTTACTTCGACCGGGACAAGAGCAGTACTTC.

The chain joins TRBV12-3 or TRBV12-4 to TRBJ2-3; TRBD1 agrees at 12 bases. This CDR3 is built from 15 residues. With V trimmed by 10 bases and J by 3 bases, 8 bases remained unmatched. DNA for the CDR3: TGTGCCACATCTACGGGACAGGGGGCAACAGATACGCAGTATTTT. Its translation: CATSTGQGATDTQYF.

This clonotype has just a few counts. The J gene is TRBJ2-1, the V gene TRBV5-1, with D maybe TRBD1 (6 bases). CDR3 length equals 19 residues. V lost 1 base, J lost 5 bases, and 25 bases lay in between. Germline CDR1 reads SGHRS; CDR2 reads YFSETQ. The CDR3, as DNA: TGCGCCAGCAGCTTGCAAGGCAGGGGTGCTCGAGTCGGGGACAATGAGCAGTTCTTC. Its protein is CASSLQGRGARVGDNEQFF.

This clonotype was counted ten times or more. The rearrangement links TRBV24-1 to TRBJ2-7; D may match TRBD1 or TRBD2 (5 bases each). Deletions cut 5 bases from V and 1 base from J, with 5 bases between. The CDR3 is 12 amino acids. CDR1 is KGHDR, CDR2 SFDVKD, per germline. CDR3 loop: CATSGGSYEQYF. The CDR3 region has the DNA TGTGCCACCAGTGGGGGGTCCTACGAGCAGTACTTC.